This entry features one T cell receptor beta chain sequence. What it binds is unknown. Likely a read error: the CDR3 ends without its conserved phenylalanine or tryptophan. It is unclear where the CDR3 begins or ends on the DNA, so no DNA is shown, and the CDR3 is as TCRdb lists it. These data originate in a study of breast tumors, draining lymph nodes, adjacent tissues. Via MiXCR, TCRdb re-called the multiplex PCR reads, giving one row per CDR3 protein. The sample lists a few hundred thousand distinct CDR3 sequences; approximately 36% were seen once. Findings of the study overall: Tumor and nontumor repertoires were significantly more similar in luminal-like than in basal-like breast cancer.

Germline CDR1 and CDR2: SEHNR and FQNEAQ (reference sequence). The CDR3 adds up to 8 amino acids, both ends counted. Axillary draining lymph nodes of breast cancer patients supplied the node samples. This TCR was sampled from a female donor with breast cancer. Some clones in this sample may be carry-over from other donors' samples. The chain has TRBV7-9 and TRBJ1-6; the table's D call, TRBD1, has no DNA check behind it. The specimen was axillary lymph node tissue. This chain's CDR3 is CASSFSGT.